This TCR beta chain was captured in a study of cytomegalovirus exposure and HLA in healthy donors. PCR was performed using 60 Vbeta and 13 Jbeta primers. Libraries were prepared by immunoSEQ multiplex PCR; TCRdb keeps only in-frame clonotypes and omits some of them. This sample has roughly 170,000 clones; around 80% occur once, and the top ten carry approximately 1.2%. Study-wide findings and caveats: Rare sequences made up most TCRs, while some public TCRs were found in many donors. The authors listed over 150 TCR beta chains as cytomegalovirus-associated. Among TCR beta chains of equal frequency, HLA-associated ones were more clonally expanded in a later analysis.

The length of the CDR3 is 15 residues. The V gene's germline CDR1 is SGHTA and CDR2 FQGTGA. V lost 5 bases to trimming and J lost 9 bases; unmatched junction nucleotides: 7. Of note for this clone: Its antigen is not identified.

This receptor was obtained from a girl under 10 years old in good health and CMV-seropositive. This rearrangement joins TRBV7-3 to TRBJ1-6, with TRBD1 matching over 10 bases. Sample: PBMCs. For the CDR3, the DNA is TGTGCCAGCAGCCAACGGGACAGGGGTAGTTCACCCCTCCACTTT. Translated, it gives CASSQRDRGSSPLHF.